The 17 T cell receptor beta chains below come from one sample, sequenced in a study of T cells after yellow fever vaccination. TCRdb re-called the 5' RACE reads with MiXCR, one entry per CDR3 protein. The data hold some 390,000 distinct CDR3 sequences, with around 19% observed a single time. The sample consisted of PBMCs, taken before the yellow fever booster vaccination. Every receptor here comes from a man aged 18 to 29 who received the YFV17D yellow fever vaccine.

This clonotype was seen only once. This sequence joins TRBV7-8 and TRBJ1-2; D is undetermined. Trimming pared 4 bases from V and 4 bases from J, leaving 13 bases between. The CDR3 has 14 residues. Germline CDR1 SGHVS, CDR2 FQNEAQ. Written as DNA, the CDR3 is TGTGCCAGCAGCTCTGGACCGAGTTCCTATGGCTACACCTTC. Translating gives CASSSGPSSYGYTF.

The CDR3 spells CASSWTGANTGELFF. DNA of the CDR3: TGTGCCAGCAGTTGGACAGGGGCGAACACCGGGGAGCTGTTTTTT. The chain couples TRBV12-3 or TRBV12-4 to TRBJ2-2; 9 bases fit TRBD1. V gave up 4 bases and J gave up 0 bases; unmatched junction bases: 0. The CDR3 contains 15 residues.

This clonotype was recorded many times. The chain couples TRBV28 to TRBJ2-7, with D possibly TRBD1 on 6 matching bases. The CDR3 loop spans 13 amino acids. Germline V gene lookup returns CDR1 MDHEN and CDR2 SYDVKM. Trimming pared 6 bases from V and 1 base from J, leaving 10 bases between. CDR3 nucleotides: TGTGCCAGCAGCCCCGGACAGTCCTACGAGCAGTACGTC. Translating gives CASSPGQSYEQYV.

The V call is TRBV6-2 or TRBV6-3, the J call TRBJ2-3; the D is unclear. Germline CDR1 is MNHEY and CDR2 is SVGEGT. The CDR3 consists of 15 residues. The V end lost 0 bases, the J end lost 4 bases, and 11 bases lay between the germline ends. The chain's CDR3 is CASSYSISRPDTQYF. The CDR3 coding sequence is TGTGCCAGCAGTTACTCGATCTCCAGGCCAGATACGCAGTATTTT.

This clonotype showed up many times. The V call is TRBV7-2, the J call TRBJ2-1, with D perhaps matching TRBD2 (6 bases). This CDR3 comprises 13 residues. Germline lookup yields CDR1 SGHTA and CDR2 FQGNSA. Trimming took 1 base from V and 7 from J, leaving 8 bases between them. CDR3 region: CASSLGLGNEQFF. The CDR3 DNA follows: TGTGCCAGCAGCTTAGGACTAGGGAATGAGCAGTTCTTC.

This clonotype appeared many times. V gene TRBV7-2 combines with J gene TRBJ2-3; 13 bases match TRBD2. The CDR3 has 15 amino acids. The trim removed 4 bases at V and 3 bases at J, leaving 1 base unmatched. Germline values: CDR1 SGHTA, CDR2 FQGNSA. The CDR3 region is CASSWTSGGTDTQYF. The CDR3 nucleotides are TGTGCCAGCAGCTGGACTAGCGGGGGTACAGATACGCAGTATTTT. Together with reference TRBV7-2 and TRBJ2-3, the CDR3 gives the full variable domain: GAGVSQSPSNKVTEKGKDVELRCDPISGHTALYWYRQSLGQGLEFLIYFQGNSAPDKSGLPSDRFSAERTGGSVSTLTIQRTQQEDSAVYLCASSWTSGGTDTQYFGPGTRLTVL.

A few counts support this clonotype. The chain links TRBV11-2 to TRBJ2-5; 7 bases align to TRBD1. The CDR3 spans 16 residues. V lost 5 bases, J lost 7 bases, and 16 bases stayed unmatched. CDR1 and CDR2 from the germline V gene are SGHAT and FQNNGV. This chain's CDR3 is CASSLTTRGQFGTQYF. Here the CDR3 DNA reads TGTGCCAGCAGCCTTACGACGAGGGGACAGTTCGGGACCCAGTACTTC.

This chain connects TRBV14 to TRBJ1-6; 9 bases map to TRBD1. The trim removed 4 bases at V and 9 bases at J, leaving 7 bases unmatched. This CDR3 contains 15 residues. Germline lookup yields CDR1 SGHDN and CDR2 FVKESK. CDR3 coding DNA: TGTGCCAGCAGCCTTTCCGGGACAGGGCGTTCACCCCTCCACTTT. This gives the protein CASSLSGTGRSPLHF. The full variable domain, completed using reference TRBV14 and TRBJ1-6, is EAGVTQFPSHSVIEKGQTVTLRCDPISGHDNLYWYRRVMGKEIKFLLHFVKESKQDESGMPNNRFLAERTGGTYSTLKVQPAELEDSGVYFCASSLSGTGRSPLHFGNGTRLTVT.

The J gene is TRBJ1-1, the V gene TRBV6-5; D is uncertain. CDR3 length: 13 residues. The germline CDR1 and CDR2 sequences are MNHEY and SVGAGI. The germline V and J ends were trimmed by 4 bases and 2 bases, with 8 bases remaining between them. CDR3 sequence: CASSSAANTEAFF. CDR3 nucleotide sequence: TGTGCCAGCAGTTCTGCGGCAAACACTGAAGCTTTCTTT.

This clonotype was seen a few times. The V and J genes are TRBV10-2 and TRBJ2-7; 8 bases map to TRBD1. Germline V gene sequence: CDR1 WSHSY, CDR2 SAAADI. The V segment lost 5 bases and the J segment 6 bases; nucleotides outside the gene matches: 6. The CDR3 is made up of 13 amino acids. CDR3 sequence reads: CASSWDRLGEQYF. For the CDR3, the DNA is TGCGCCAGCAGTTGGGACAGGTTGGGCGAGCAGTACTTC.

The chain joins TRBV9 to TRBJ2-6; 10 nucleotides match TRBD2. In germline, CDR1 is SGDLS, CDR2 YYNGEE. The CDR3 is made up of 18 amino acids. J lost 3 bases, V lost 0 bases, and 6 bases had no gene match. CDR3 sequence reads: CASSVDPAGGHGANVLTF. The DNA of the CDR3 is TGTGCCAGCAGCGTAGATCCAGCGGGGGGGCATGGGGCCAACGTCCTGACTTTC.

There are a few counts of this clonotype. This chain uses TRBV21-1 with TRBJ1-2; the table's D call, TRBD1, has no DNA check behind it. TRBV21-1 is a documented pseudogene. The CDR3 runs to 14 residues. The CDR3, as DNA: TGTGCCAGTCAAGCGGGGGACAGTAACTATGGCTACACCTTC. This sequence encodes CASQAGDSNYGYTF.

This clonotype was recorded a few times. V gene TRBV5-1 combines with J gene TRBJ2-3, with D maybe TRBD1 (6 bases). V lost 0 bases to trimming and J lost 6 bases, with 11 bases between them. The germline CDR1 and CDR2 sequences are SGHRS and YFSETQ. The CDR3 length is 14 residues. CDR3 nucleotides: TGCGCCAGCAGCTTGGACAGGGATGTGGATACGCAGTATTTT. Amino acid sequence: CASSLDRDVDTQYF.

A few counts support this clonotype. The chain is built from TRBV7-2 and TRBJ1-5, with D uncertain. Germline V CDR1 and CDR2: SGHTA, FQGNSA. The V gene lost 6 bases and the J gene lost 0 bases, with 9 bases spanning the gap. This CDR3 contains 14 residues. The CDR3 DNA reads TGTGCCAGCAGTTTGGTAAATAGCAATCAGCCCCAGCATTTT. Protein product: CASSLVNSNQPQHF. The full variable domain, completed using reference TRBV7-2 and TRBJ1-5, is GAGVSQSPSNKVTEKGKDVELRCDPISGHTALYWYRQSLGQGLEFLIYFQGNSAPDKSGLPSDRFSAERTGGSVSTLTIQRTQQEDSAVYLCASSLVNSNQPQHFGDGTRLSIL.

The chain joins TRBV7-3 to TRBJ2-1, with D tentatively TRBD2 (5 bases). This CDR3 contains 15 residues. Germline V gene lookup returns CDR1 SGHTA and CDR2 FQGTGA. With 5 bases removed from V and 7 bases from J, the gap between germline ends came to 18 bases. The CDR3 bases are TGTGCCAGCAGCGTAGACCCGGGGTTGGGAAATGAGCAGTTCTTC. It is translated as CASSVDPGLGNEQFF. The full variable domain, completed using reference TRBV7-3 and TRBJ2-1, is GAGVSQTPSNKVTEKGKYVELRCDPISGHTALYWYRQSLGQGPEFLIYFQGTGAADDSGLPNDRFFAVRPEGSVSTLKIQRTERGDSAVYLCASSVDPGLGNEQFFGPGTRLTVL.

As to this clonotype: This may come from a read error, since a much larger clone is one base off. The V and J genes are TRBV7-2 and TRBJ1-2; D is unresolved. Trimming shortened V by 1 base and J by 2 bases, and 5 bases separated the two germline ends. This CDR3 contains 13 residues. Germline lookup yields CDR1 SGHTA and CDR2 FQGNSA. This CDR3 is CASSLGENYGYTF. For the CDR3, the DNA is TGTGCCAGCAGCTTAGGAGAAAACTATGGCTACACCTTC.

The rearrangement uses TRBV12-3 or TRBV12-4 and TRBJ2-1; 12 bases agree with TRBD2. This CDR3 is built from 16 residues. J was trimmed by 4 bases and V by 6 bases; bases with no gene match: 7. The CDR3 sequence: CASSLILAGGYNEQFF. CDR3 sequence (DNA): TGTGCCAGCAGCCTCATCCTAGCGGGGGGGTACAATGAGCAGTTCTTC.